This TCR beta chain appears in the sequencing data of a study of graft-versus-host responses after intestinal transplantation. The CDR3 is 18 amino acids. The trim removed 5 bases at V and 2 bases at J, leaving 15 bases unmatched. Germline V gene data show CDR1 as LNHDA and CDR2 as SQIVND (reference sequence). The repertoire was sequenced with immunoSEQ multiplex PCR; TCRdb's copy has only in-frame clones and lacks some. This sample carries tens of thousands of clones, around nine tenths of them seen once, and the ten largest clones take roughly 2.6%. The sequence derives from a human patient who received an intestinal transplant, so some T cells may come from the graft donor. The source material was PBMCs, sampled roughly 120 days after intestinal transplantation. The chain recombines TRBV19 with TRBJ2-5; 9 nucleotides line up with TRBD2. CDR3 residues: CASSPPTQLAGLQETQYF. The CDR3 DNA reads as TGTGCCAGTAGTCCCCCAACCCAACTAGCGGGTTTACAAGAGACCCAGTACTTC. Together with reference TRBV19 and TRBJ2-5, the CDR3 gives the full variable domain: DGGITQSPKYLFRKEGQNVTLSCEQNLNHDAMYWYRQDPGQGLRLIYYSQIVNDFQKGDIAEGYSVSREKKESFPLTVTSAQKNPTAFYLCASSPPTQLAGLQETQYFGPGTRLLVL.